The 30 T cell receptor beta chains presented below share a single source sample, sequenced in a study of blood T cell repertoires in COVID-19. Clones were sequenced by immunoSEQ multiplex PCR, and TCRdb holds only the in-frame ones, with some missing. The repertoire holds roughly 200,000 clones, with roughly 90% as singletons. The sequencing sample was made of peripheral blood. The receptors originated from a middle-aged man with acute or convalescent COVID-19.

The chain combines TRBV9 with TRBJ2-3, with D possibly being TRBD1 (7 bases). Trimming left V 3 bases short and J 4 bases short, with 15 bases between. The CDR3 is 15 amino acids. CDR1 is SGDLS and CDR2 is YYNGEE in the germline V gene. CDR3 DNA sequence: TGTGCCAGCAGCGGGAGGGGGCCAGGATCAGATACGCAGTATTTT. This sequence encodes CASSGRGPGSDTQYF.

CDR3: CASSQETENTEAFF. The DNA for the CDR3 is TGCGCCAGCAGCCAAGAGACAGAGAACACTGAAGCTTTCTTT. J is TRBJ1-1 and V is TRBV4-1, with D tentatively TRBD1 (5 bases). This CDR3 has 14 residues. Germline V gene data show CDR1 as MGHRA and CDR2 as YSYEKL. Trimming stripped 0 bases from V and 1 base from J, with 6 bases between.

The rearrangement links TRBV12-3 or TRBV12-4 to TRBJ1-1; D gene uncertain. Trimming cost V 1 base and J 7 bases, with 7 bases left between them. This CDR3 comprises 12 residues. CDR3 in amino acids: CASSLGVLEAFF. The CDR3 nucleotides are TGTGCCAGCAGTTTAGGCGTGCTTGAAGCTTTCTTT.

As regards this clone: This sample also contains other DNA sequences that code for the same CDR3. The chain links TRBV7-2 to TRBJ2-3, with 11 bases aligning to TRBD2. The CDR3 totals 16 residues. Germline trimming cut 2 bases from V and 2 bases from J; bases unmatched to any gene: 3. CDR1 and CDR2 from the germline V gene are SGHTA and FQGNSA. In DNA, the CDR3 is TGTGCCAGCAGCTTACTAGCGGGGGGTTCCACAGATACGCAGTATTTT. It specifies CASSLLAGGSTDTQYF.

The chain recombines TRBV5-5 with TRBJ2-7; D not resolved. The CDR3 extends over 14 amino acids. Trimming removed 0 bases from V and 1 base from J, with 8 bases in between. CDR1 is SGHKS, CDR2 YYEKEE, per germline (reference sequence). Here the CDR3 DNA reads TGTGCCAGCAGCTTGGCCCCAGCGTCCTACGAGCAGTACTTC. This gives the protein CASSLAPASYEQYF.

CDR3 region: CASIPDREAYEQYF. DNA for the CDR3: TGTGCCAGCATCCCGGACAGGGAGGCCTACGAGCAGTACTTC. This chain links TRBV6-5 with TRBJ2-7; TRBD1 agrees at 8 bases. CDR1 is MNHEY, CDR2 SVGAGI, per germline. Trimming took 7 bases from V and 2 from J; bases not matched to a gene: 7. The CDR3 has 14 amino acids.

The genes are TRBV6-6 and TRBJ1-1, with D maybe TRBD1 (5 bases). V lost 6 bases and J lost 3, with 17 bases in between. This CDR3 spans 15 amino acids. Germline lookup yields CDR1 MNHNY and CDR2 SVGAGI (reference sequence). CDR3 protein: CASRIPGGGDTEAFF. The CDR3 nucleotides are TGTGCCAGCAGGATTCCTGGGGGAGGGGACACTGAAGCTTTCTTT.

The chain joins TRBV6-1 to TRBJ1-2; 9 bases match TRBD1. The CDR3 loop spans 17 amino acids. Germline loops: CDR1 MNHNS, CDR2 SASEGT. The J segment lost 5 bases and the V segment lost 2 bases, leaving 12 bases of the junction unmatched. CDR3 DNA: TGTGCCAGCAGTGAATTAGTACTGGGACAGGGTGAGTATGGCTACACCTTC. Its translation is CASSELVLGQGEYGYTF.

The gene calls are TRBV5-1 and TRBJ1-1; TRBD1 might be the D (6 bases). Germline CDR1 is SGHRS and CDR2 is YFSETQ. The CDR3 totals 16 residues. Deletions cut 1 base from V and 1 base from J, with 14 bases between. For the CDR3, the DNA is TGCGCCAGCAGCTTGATCCCAGGGGTTAAGAACACTGAAGCTTTCTTT. Its protein is CASSLIPGVKNTEAFF.

This sequence joins TRBV5-4 and TRBJ1-5; tentative D call: TRBD1 (5 bases). There are 14 residues in the CDR3. With 0 bases removed from V and 1 base from J, the gap between germline ends came to 5 bases. From germline, CDR1 is SGHNT and CDR2 YYREEE (reference sequence). CDR3 bases: TGTGCCAGCAGCTTGGGGGGCAGCAATCAGCCCCAGCATTTT. Its translation: CASSLGGSNQPQHF. Variable domain in full (rest from reference TRBV5-4 and TRBJ1-5): ETGVTQSPTHLIKTRGQQVTLRCSSQSGHNTVSWYQQALGQGPQFIFQYYREEENGRGNFPPRFSGLQFPNYSSELNVNALELDDSALYLCASSLGGSNQPQHFGDGTRLSIL.

The chain combines TRBV10-3 with TRBJ1-1, with D possibly matching TRBD1 (6 bases). The germline CDR1 and CDR2 sequences are ENHRY and SYGVKD. Deletions cut 7 bases from V and 1 base from J, with 16 bases between. The CDR3 is 15 residues long. CDR3 coding DNA: TGTGCCATCACAAGAGGGGGTAACGCGAACACTGAAGCTTTCTTT. Translation: CAITRGGNANTEAFF.

Comments on this clone: At one end the junction does not follow the germline gene, possibly because of a read error. This chain joins TRBV3-1 (or the pseudogene TRBV3-2) and TRBJ2-3; TRBD1 is a possible D gene (5 bases). Per the germline V gene, CDR1 is LGHDT and CDR2 is YNNKEL (reference sequence). CDR3 size: 15 residues. CDR3 in DNA: TGTGCCAGCAGCGAAGATCAGGGAAGCACAGATACGCAGTATTTT. Protein product: CASSEDQGSTDTQYF.

The chain links TRBV30 to TRBJ1-2; 8 positions match TRBD1. J was trimmed by 7 bases and V by 2 bases; bases with no gene match: 9. Germline V lookup: CDR1 GTSNPN, CDR2 SVGIG (reference sequence). This CDR3 region has 14 residues. CDR3 coding DNA: TGTGCCTGGAGTAGGGACAGGAAAAAAATTGGCTACACCTTC. Its translation: CAWSRDRKKIGYTF.

The rearrangement uses TRBV5-6 and TRBJ1-1, with D hard to call. CDR1 SGHDT and CDR2 YYEEEE come from the germline V gene. CDR3 length: 16 residues. Trimming shortened V by 1 base and J by 10 bases, and 23 bases separated the two germline ends. In nucleotides, the CDR3 is TGTGCCAGCAGCTTGATTGACCGGGGAGGAGGTGCACGAGCTTTCTTT. Translating it yields CASSLIDRGGGARAFF.

The CDR3 DNA is TGTGCCACCAGCATCGGGACAGGGAACACCGGGGAGCTGTTTTTT. This codes for CATSIGTGNTGELFF. The chain employs TRBV15 and TRBJ2-2, with TRBD1 matching 8 bases. V dropped 4 bases and J dropped 1; count of bases not matched to a gene: 2. In germline, CDR1 is LNHNV, CDR2 YYDKDF (reference sequence). CDR3 length equals 15 residues. Supplemented by reference TRBV15 and TRBJ2-2, the full variable domain reads DAMVIQNPRYQVTQFGKPVTLSCSQTLNHNVMYWYQQKSSQAPKLLFHYYDKDFNNEADTPDNFQSRRPNTSFCFLDIRSPGLGDTAMYLCATSIGTGNTGELFFGEGSRLTVL.

The chain joins TRBV28 to TRBJ1-2; D gene uncertain. The CDR3 covers 13 residues. The ends were cut back, 5 bases at V and 4 bases at J, with 11 bases in the middle. Germline assignment: CDR1 MDHEN and CDR2 SYDVKM. The CDR3 region is CASSLPLSYGYTF. For the CDR3, the DNA is TGTGCCAGCAGTCTTCCACTGAGCTATGGCTACACCTTC.

The chain is built from TRBV4-2 and TRBJ2-1, with a tentative D call TRBD1 (6 bases). V lost 1 base and J lost 11, with 18 bases in between. CDR1 is LGHNA and CDR2 is YNFKEQ in the germline V gene. The CDR3 covers 15 residues. The CDR3 spells CASSQVETGSYQQFF. DNA of the CDR3: TGTGCCAGCAGCCAAGTTGAGACAGGCTCCTATCAGCAGTTCTTC.

The rearrangement uses TRBV7-9 and TRBJ2-2; D remains ambiguous. The CDR3 totals 10 residues. V lost 5 bases and J 10 bases, leaving 5 bases between the germline ends. Germline V gives CDR1 SEHNR, CDR2 FQNEAQ (reference sequence). The CDR3 DNA reads TGTGCCAGCAGCCCAATGGAGCTGTTTTTT. This sequence encodes CASSPMELFF.

The chain links TRBV5-1 to TRBJ1-6; 9 positions agree with TRBD1. The CDR3 runs 17 residues. J gave up 7 bases and V 2 bases, and 10 bases lay outside the gene matches. The germline CDR1 and CDR2 sequences are SGHRS and YFSETQ. DNA of the CDR3: TGCGCCAGCAGCTTTACAGGGGGCTCTATTCGGAATTCACCCCTCCACTTT. Translating it yields CASSFTGGSIRNSPLHF. The variable domain in full, with the rest retrieved from reference TRBV5-1 and TRBJ1-6, is KAGVTQTPRYLIKTRGQQVTLSCSPISGHRSVSWYQQTPGQGLQFLFEYFSETQRNKGNFPGRFSGRQFSNSRSEMNVSTLELGDSALYLCASSFTGGSIRNSPLHFGNGTRLTVT.

This chain joins TRBV7-2 and TRBJ2-7, with a possible D match to TRBD2 (5 bases). Per the germline V gene, CDR1 is SGHTA and CDR2 is FQGNSA. Trimming removed 2 bases at V and 4 bases at J, with 12 bases between. The CDR3 loop spans 14 amino acids. CDR3 protein: CASSLFEGNYEQYF. In DNA, the CDR3 is TGTGCCAGCAGCTTATTTGAGGGAAATTACGAGCAGTACTTC.

This clone was seen only once. The chain links TRBV11-2 to TRBJ1-2, with D unresolved. Between the trimmed V and J ends, which lost 4 bases and 3 bases, there was a span of 15 bases. Germline loops: CDR1 SGHAT, CDR2 FQNNGV. The CDR3 runs to 15 residues. CDR3 sequence: CASSSDMTGYYGYTF. The CDR3, as DNA: TGTGCCAGCAGCTCGGATATGACGGGATACTATGGCTACACCTTC.

The V and J genes are TRBV5-1 and TRBJ2-7; D not certain. The CDR3 is made up of 14 amino acids. Germline values: CDR1 SGHRS, CDR2 YFSETQ. The V and J ends lost 0 bases and 0 bases respectively, with 7 bases between them. CDR3 in DNA: TGCGCCAGCAGCTTGGTCGCCGGCTCCTACGAGCAGTACTTC. It specifies CASSLVAGSYEQYF.

This chain joins TRBV28 and TRBJ2-1; 9 bases align to TRBD2. The length of the CDR3 is 16 residues. Trimming removed 2 bases from V and 4 bases from J; junction bases left unmatched: 6. CDR1 and CDR2 (germline): MDHEN, SYDVKM. This CDR3 is CASSLPAGGHYNEQFF. The CDR3 bases are TGTGCCAGCAGTTTACCCGCGGGGGGGCATTACAATGAGCAGTTCTTC.

This chain links TRBV5-1 with TRBJ2-4, with 10 nucleotides matching TRBD1. V lost 4 bases and J lost 8; bases outside the gene matches: 9. The length of the CDR3 is 15 residues. Germline CDR1 and CDR2: SGHRS and YFSETQ. Here the CDR3 DNA reads TGCGCCAGCAGCCAGGGACAGGGGTTTTTTCACATTCAGTACTTC. It is translated as CASSQGQGFFHIQYF.

This clone was counted only a few times. V is TRBV4-3 and J is TRBJ2-1; TRBD2 agrees at 10 bases. Per the germline V gene, CDR1 is LGHNA and CDR2 is YSLEER. V dropped 4 bases and J dropped 9; count of bases not matched to a gene: 12. The CDR3 is made up of 16 amino acids. This CDR3 is CASSLQWLAGAVEQFF. CDR3 in DNA: TGCGCCAGCAGCCTACAATGGCTAGCGGGGGCCGTTGAGCAGTTCTTC.

V and J are TRBV9 and TRBJ2-3; D may be TRBD1 (6 bases). Germline V CDR1 and CDR2: SGDLS, YYNGEE. The CDR3 consists of 18 residues. The V and J ends lost 2 bases and 1 base respectively, with 20 bases between them. The CDR3 region is CASSVHPEQGRGTDTQYF. CDR3 DNA: TGTGCCAGCAGCGTCCACCCGGAACAGGGCCGAGGCACAGATACGCAGTATTTT.

The chain has TRBV13 and TRBJ1-6, with 7 bases matching TRBD1. The J segment lost 8 bases and the V segment lost 4 bases, leaving 8 bases of the junction unmatched. The CDR3 is 15 residues long. In germline, CDR1 is PRHDT, CDR2 FYEKMQ (reference sequence). The CDR3 DNA is TGTGCCAGCAGCTCTACCGGAGGGGGCCATTCACCCCTCCACTTT. This gives the protein CASSSTGGGHSPLHF. Full variable domain (missing parts from reference TRBV13 and TRBJ1-6): AAGVIQSPRHLIKEKRETATLKCYPIPRHDTVYWYQQGPGQDPQFLISFYEKMQSDKGSIPDRFSAQQFSDYHSELNMSSLELGDSALYFCASSSTGGGHSPLHFGNGTRLTVT.

The genes are TRBV27 and TRBJ2-1; 10 positions agree with TRBD2. The CDR3 sequence is 15 residues long. The junction had 10 bases not matched to a gene; V was cut back by 5 bases and J by 9 bases. CDR1 is MNHEY and CDR2 is SMNVEV in the germline V gene (reference sequence). CDR3 DNA: TGTGCCAGCAGTCGCAGGAGCGGGGGGGCCGGTGAGCAGTTCTTC. Translated: CASSRRSGGAGEQFF.

V usage is TRBV25-1 and J usage is TRBJ2-5; 8 bases are shared with TRBD2. Per germline, CDR1 MGHDK and CDR2 SYGVNS. With V trimmed by 3 bases and J by 3 bases, 3 bases remained unmatched. This CDR3 region has 14 residues. The CDR3 DNA reads as TGTGCCAGCAGTGACCCGGGACTAGAAGAGACCCAGTACTTC. Translation gives CASSDPGLEETQYF.

The chain employs TRBV4-3 and TRBJ1-5; D gene uncertain. The CDR3 loop spans 13 amino acids. V lost 4 bases to trimming and J lost 2 bases, with 6 bases between them. The germline V gene has CDR1 LGHNA and CDR2 YSLEER. CDR3 in amino acids: CASSLSRNQPQHF. The CDR3 bases are TGCGCCAGCAGCCTGAGCCGCAATCAGCCCCAGCATTTT.